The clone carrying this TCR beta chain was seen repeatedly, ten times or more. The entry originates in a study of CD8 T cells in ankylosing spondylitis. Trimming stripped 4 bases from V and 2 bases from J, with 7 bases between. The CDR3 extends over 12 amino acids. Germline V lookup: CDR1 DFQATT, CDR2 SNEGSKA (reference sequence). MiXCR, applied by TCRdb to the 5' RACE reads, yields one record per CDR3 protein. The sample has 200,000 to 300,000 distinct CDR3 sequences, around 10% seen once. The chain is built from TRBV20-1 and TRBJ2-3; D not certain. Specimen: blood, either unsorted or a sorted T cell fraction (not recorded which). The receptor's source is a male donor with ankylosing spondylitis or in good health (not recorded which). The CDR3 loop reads CSAIRVTDTQYF. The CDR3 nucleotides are TGCAGTGCTATAAGGGTCACAGATACGCAGTATTTT.